The 20 T cell receptor beta chains below all came from one sample that was sequenced in a study of a mutant IDH1 vaccine in newly diagnosed glioma. Time point of the sample: week 47, end of study. The vaccine gave 300 ug of a 20-mer mutant IDH1 peptide subcutaneously per dose. TCRdb's table, derived via immunoSEQ multiplex PCR, lists solely in-frame clones and lacks some. The profile shows some 40,000 clones, roughly 71% of them singletons. Their antigens are not known. Sequencing used PBMCs, obtained from a glioma patient whose treatment included an IDH1 peptide vaccine. The receptors originated from a man aged 35 to 55 with glioma.

This chain connects TRBV9 to TRBJ2-2; D call uncertain. This CDR3 contains 14 residues. The germline V gene encodes CDR1 SGDLS and CDR2 YYNGEE. V lost 0 bases and J lost 8, with 11 bases in between. DNA for the CDR3: TGTGCCAGCAGCGTAGGTCCAGATCAGGGGGAGCTGTTTTTT. Its translation: CASSVGPDQGELFF.

This clone was detected only once. The chain has TRBV2 and TRBJ2-7; 12 positions agree with TRBD2. The CDR3 is 16 residues long. V was pared by 0 bases and J by 7 bases, with 7 bases of the junction left unmatched. CDR1 is SNHLY, CDR2 FYNNEI, per germline. CDR3 region: CASSEALASGRGEQYF. The CDR3 DNA is TGTGCCAGCAGTGAAGCCCTCGCTAGCGGGAGGGGGGAGCAGTACTTC.

The J gene is TRBJ1-4, the V gene TRBV18, with a weak D call TRBD1 (5 bases). Germline V gives CDR1 KGHSH, CDR2 LQKENI. The CDR3 sequence is 15 residues long. V gave up 2 bases and J gave up 4 bases, with 11 bases separating them. The CDR3 loop is CASSPTGGNNEKLFF. Written as DNA, the CDR3 is TGTGCCAGCTCACCAACAGGTGGGAATAATGAAAAACTGTTTTTT.

V gene TRBV5-4 combines with J gene TRBJ2-5, with D hard to call. The CDR3 loop spans 14 amino acids. CDR1 and CDR2 (germline): SGHNT, YYREEE (reference sequence). V was pared by 4 bases and J by 0 bases, with 10 bases between. In DNA, the CDR3 is TGTGCCAGCAGCCTGGCGAGCAACCAAGAGACCCAGTACTTC. This codes for CASSLASNQETQYF.

The J gene is TRBJ1-1, the V gene TRBV11-3; 8 bases line up with TRBD1. V was clipped by 10 bases and J by 0 bases; unmatched bases: 7. The CDR3 consists of 14 residues. From germline, CDR1 is SGHNT and CDR2 YENEEA. The CDR3 loop reads CATRTGRMNTEAFF. The CDR3 DNA is TGTGCCACCAGGACAGGGCGAATGAACACTGAAGCTTTCTTT.

This clone was counted only a few times. The genes are TRBV2 and TRBJ1-2; no clear D gene. Germline values: CDR1 SNHLY, CDR2 FYNNEI. This CDR3 is 14 amino acids long. V lost 5 bases, J lost 5 bases, and 15 bases lay in between. CDR3 DNA: TGTGCCAGCAGTCGGACCTCTGGTCTTTATGGCTACACCTTC. Amino acids: CASSRTSGLYGYTF. Based on the CDR3 plus reference TRBV2 and TRBJ1-2, the full variable domain is EPEVTQTPSHQVTQMGQEVILRCVPISNHLYFYWYRQILGQKVEFLVSFYNNEISEKSEIFDDQFSVERPDGSNFTLKIRSTKLEDSAMYFCASSRTSGLYGYTFGSGTRLTVV.

This chain joins TRBV5-8 and TRBJ2-1, with D perhaps TRBD2 (5 bases). This CDR3 is built from 18 residues. Trimming cost V 4 bases and J 0 bases, with 20 bases left between them. Germline V lookup: CDR1 SGHTS, CDR2 YDEGEE. In DNA, the CDR3 is TGTGCCAGCAGCCGCCCCAGCGGAACAACCCTCTCCTACAATGAGCAGTTCTTC. Translated: CASSRPSGTTLSYNEQFF.

The chain couples TRBV7-9 to TRBJ2-7; 8 bases line up with TRBD2. The V gene's germline CDR1 is SEHNR and CDR2 FQNEAQ (reference sequence). J was trimmed by 5 bases and V by 1 base; bases with no gene match: 4. This CDR3 has 14 amino acids. The chain's CDR3 is CASSLVREVDEQYF. CDR3 in DNA: TGTGCCAGCAGCTTAGTGCGGGAGGTCGACGAGCAGTACTTC.

This clone was observed a few times. DNA for the CDR3: TGTGCCACCAGCGGCTTAGGGGGGGGCCCAATCGGCGCTTTCTTT. Its translation is CATSGLGGGPIGAFF. J is TRBJ1-1 and V is TRBV15; tentative D call: TRBD1 (6 bases). CDR3 size: 15 residues. CDR1 LNHNV and CDR2 YYDKDF come from the germline V gene (reference sequence). Trimming pared 5 bases from V and 11 bases from J, leaving 24 bases between.

The rearrangement uses TRBV19 and TRBJ1-4; D is uncertain. Trimming removed 7 bases from V and 7 bases from J, with 13 bases in between. The CDR3 is made up of 13 amino acids. From germline, CDR1 is LNHDA and CDR2 SQIVND (reference sequence). CDR3 amino acids: CASNSVRLEKLFF. In DNA, the CDR3 is TGTGCCAGTAACAGCGTCCGCCTTGAAAAACTGTTTTTT.

This clone appeared a few times. J is TRBJ1-4 and V is TRBV18; 8 nucleotides agree with TRBD1. Per the germline V gene, CDR1 is KGHSH and CDR2 is LQKENI. V dropped 8 bases and J dropped 5; count of bases not matched to a gene: 4. The CDR3 covers 13 residues. The CDR3: CASKQGVNEKLFF. CDR3 in DNA: TGTGCCAGCAAACAGGGGGTGAATGAAAAACTGTTTTTT.

The V call is TRBV23-1, the J call TRBJ1-2; the D gene is possibly TRBD1 (5 bases). TRBV23-1 belongs to the ORF category, with a function that is uncertain. The CDR3 extends over 14 amino acids. With 0 bases removed from V and 5 bases from J, the gap between germline ends came to 10 bases. As DNA, the CDR3 is TGCGCCAGCAGTCAATCACAGGTGGGGTATGGCTACACCTTC. It specifies CASSQSQVGYGYTF.

The genes are TRBV7-2 and TRBJ1-5; unclear D gene. CDR1 and CDR2 from the germline V gene are SGHTA and FQGNSA. CDR3 length: 14 residues. Trimming pared 0 bases from V and 6 bases from J, leaving 9 bases between. DNA of the CDR3: TGTGCCAGCAGCTTAGCTGGGTCTCGTCAGCCCCAGCATTTT. Translated, it gives CASSLAGSRQPQHF.

The V and J genes are TRBV6-5 and TRBJ1-2; D is unresolved. Trimming cost V 6 bases and J 8 bases, with 16 bases left between them. CDR3 length equals 13 residues. From germline, CDR1 is MNHEY and CDR2 SVGAGI. The CDR3 bases are TGTGCCAGCAGCCCTGGTCCTGTGGAGGGCTACACCTTC. It specifies CASSPGPVEGYTF.

This clone turned up a few times. The CDR3 sequence: CASSPSGARIEKLFF. CDR3 nucleotides: TGTGCCAGTAGCCCCTCAGGGGCGAGAATTGAAAAACTGTTTTTT. The chain joins TRBV19 to TRBJ1-4, with a possible D match to TRBD1 (6 bases). The V end lost 6 bases, the J end lost 7 bases, and 18 bases lay between the germline ends. The germline V gene has CDR1 LNHDA and CDR2 SQIVND (reference sequence). The CDR3 runs 15 residues.

The rearrangement joins TRBV30 to TRBJ1-5; no clear D. Germline assignment: CDR1 GTSNPN and CDR2 SVGIG (reference sequence). This CDR3 is built from 13 residues. V was shortened by 0 bases and J by 4 bases, with 7 bases between the two germline ends. CDR3 nucleotide sequence: TGTGCCTGGAGTGTAGGGAATAATCAGCCCCAGCATTTT. Translated, it gives CAWSVGNNQPQHF.

The V and J genes are TRBV5-1 and TRBJ1-1; weak D call: TRBD1 (5 bases). Germline CDR1 reads SGHRS; CDR2 reads YFSETQ. Trimming took 4 bases from V and 4 from J, leaving 17 bases between them. The CDR3 covers 15 residues. In DNA, the CDR3 is TGCGCCAGCAGCCCGGCTGGGGGGGGTGGCACTGAAGCTTTCTTT. The encoded protein is CASSPAGGGGTEAFF.

This clone was counted between two and nine times. The chain couples TRBV27 to TRBJ1-4, with D hard to call. The germline gives CDR1 MNHEY, CDR2 SMNVEV (reference sequence). This CDR3 has 14 residues. V was trimmed by 4 bases and J by 6 bases, leaving 12 bases between them. CDR3 nucleotide sequence: TGTGCCAGCAGTTGGGCAGCGGGTCATGAAAAACTGTTTTTT. Protein: CASSWAAGHEKLFF.

Only one count was recorded for this clone. The chain couples TRBV19 to TRBJ1-1; D call uncertain. The CDR3 runs to 13 residues. Trimming removed 4 bases from V and 0 bases from J, with 6 bases in between. Germline CDR1 is LNHDA and CDR2 is SQIVND (reference sequence). The CDR3 sequence is CASSRKVNTEAFF. DNA for the CDR3: TGTGCCAGTAGTAGAAAGGTGAACACTGAAGCTTTCTTT.

The chain employs TRBV9 and TRBJ2-1; 10 bases line up with TRBD1. The CDR3 covers 14 residues. V shed 0 bases and J 8 bases; nucleotides not matched to a gene: 2. Looked up from germline, CDR1 is SGDLS and CDR2 is YYNGEE. CDR3 DNA sequence: TGTGCCAGCAGCGTAGGGGACAGGGGCGATGAGCAGTTCTTC. The encoded protein is CASSVGDRGDEQFF. Drawing the rest from reference TRBV9 and TRBJ2-1, the complete variable domain is DSGVTQTPKHLITATGQRVTLRCSPRSGDLSVYWYQQSLDQGLQFLIQYYNGEERAKGNILERFSAQQFPDLHSELNLSSLELGDSALYFCASSVGDRGDEQFFGPGTRLTVL.